This is a list of T cell receptor beta chains from one sample in a study of blood T cell repertoires in COVID-19. Produced via immunoSEQ multiplex PCR; TCRdb's table is partial and in-frame only. This sample has 400,000 to 500,000 clones, with 88% found just once. The sample comprised PBMCs or T cells enriched from blood (not recorded which). These receptor sequences come from a woman between 35 and 50 years old who had recovered from COVID-19. CDR3s include the opening cysteine and the closing phenylalanine or tryptophan. The D gene is left open where the match is weak.

>NA|TRBJ2-7|TRBV18
CASSLAGDSYEQYF
>TRBD2|TRBJ2-3|TRBV30
CAWTTGASSGWADTQYF
>TRBD1|TRBJ2-3|TRBV2
CASTEGASTDTQYF
>NA|TRBJ1-1|TRBV5-4
CASSSTWPGTEAFF
>NA|TRBJ2-7|TRBV5-4
CASSLDRQGYYEQYF
>NA|TRBJ1-5|TRBV18
CASSPEVDQPQHF
>TRBD1|TRBJ1-4|TRBV29-1
CSSRTGEKLFF
>TRBD2|TRBJ2-3|TRBV11-2
CASSLVGLAGGLTDTQYF
>NA|TRBJ1-1|TRBV4-1
CASSPRGYDTEAFF
>NA|TRBJ1-1|TRBV2
CASSTVGLLNTEAFF
>TRBD2|TRBJ2-3|TRBV7-2
CASSSPWERELRTDTQYF
>TRBD1|TRBJ2-3|TRBV29-1
CSVVDRVGPPDTQYF
>TRBD2|TRBJ2-3|TRBV12-5
CASGLAGTIYSPQYF
>NA|TRBJ1-1|TRBV19
CASISPGAAGTEAFF
>TRBD1|TRBJ2-5|TRBV6-5
CASSYSRVDREETQYF
>NA|TRBJ1-2|TRBV12-3/TRBV12-4
CASSFDRAGGYTF
>TRBD1|TRBJ1-2|TRBV25-1
CASSPQGYYGYTF
>NA|TRBJ1-2|TRBV12-3/TRBV12-4
CASRKQELYGYTF
>NA|TRBJ2-7|TRBV19
CASSSGQYLSYEQYF
>TRBD1|TRBJ1-5|TRBV19
CASSRQTGGVFQPQHF
>NA|TRBJ1-1|TRBV7-9
CASSSRGSEAFF
>NA|TRBJ2-3|TRBV6-1
CASREGAESTDTQYF
>NA|TRBJ2-5|TRBV9
CASSVGVRGGETQYF
>TRBD2|TRBJ2-3|TRBV7-2
CASSLVGAGGASSTDTQYF
>TRBD2|TRBJ2-1|TRBV5-6
CASSSRLAGAYNEQFF
>NA|TRBJ2-7|TRBV27
CASSLVRGTYEQYF
>NA|TRBJ1-1|TRBV5-4
CASSLDVSDAGLLSAFF
>NA|TRBJ2-6|TRBV6-5
CASSRRETGANVLTF
>NA|TRBJ2-1|TRBV7-2
CASSSRTGVYNEQFF
>TRBD1|TRBJ1-5|TRBV19
CASSYDRGILDQPQHF
>NA|TRBJ2-1|TRBV10-1
CASSKSGTTAHEQFF
>TRBD1|TRBJ2-3|TRBV15
CATSWGTASTDTQYF
>NA|TRBJ1-1|TRBV25-1
CASSGLLNTEAFF
>TRBD2|TRBJ2-2|TRBV7-6
CATSRGHDEAGGPRELFF
>NA|TRBJ2-7|TRBV19
CASSSVQGTYEQYF
>NA|TRBJ2-1|TRBV4-3
CASSQHWEFGSYNEQFF
>NA|TRBJ2-7|TRBV6-2/TRBV6-3
CASSYTTGIYEQYF
>NA|TRBJ2-1|TRBV7-9
CASSQDSNSYNEQFF
>TRBD2|TRBJ2-7|TRBV3-1/TRBV3-2
CASSQDLWVAGSLYEQYF
>TRBD1|TRBJ1-2|TRBV5-6
CASSLQGRNYGYTF
>NA|TRBJ2-7|TRBV7-9
CASSPLMGVGNYEQYF
>TRBD2|TRBJ2-3|TRBV3-1/TRBV3-2
CASSPLAGGRGDTQYF
>NA|TRBJ1-3|TRBV24-1
CATSDTPITGSAGNTIYF
>TRBD2|TRBJ2-1|TRBV10-3
CATLAGVPNEQFF
>NA|TRBJ1-1|TRBV13
CASSPGGALNTEAFF
>TRBD2|TRBJ2-1|TRBV4-2
CASSQDQGLAGGNEQFF
>NA|TRBJ1-2|TRBV19
CASTLGGLIGYTF
>NA|TRBJ2-7|TRBV27
CASSLSGRGREQYF
>TRBD2|TRBJ2-1|TRBV9
CASSVALGTSGNEQFF
>TRBD2|TRBJ2-3|TRBV29-1
CSVEDRMASGSTDTQYF
>TRBD2|TRBJ2-1|TRBV27
CASTKAGGPALHEQFF
>NA|TRBJ1-3|TRBV5-6
CASSLLQLKNTIYF